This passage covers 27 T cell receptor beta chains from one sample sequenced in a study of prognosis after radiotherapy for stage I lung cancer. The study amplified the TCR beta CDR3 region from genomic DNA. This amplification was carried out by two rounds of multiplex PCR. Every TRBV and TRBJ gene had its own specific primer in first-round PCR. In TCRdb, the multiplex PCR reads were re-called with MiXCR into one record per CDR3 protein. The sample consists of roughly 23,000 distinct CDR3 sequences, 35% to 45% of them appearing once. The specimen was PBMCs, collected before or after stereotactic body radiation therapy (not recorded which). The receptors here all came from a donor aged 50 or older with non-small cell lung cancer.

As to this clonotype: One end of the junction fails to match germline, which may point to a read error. Here the CDR3 DNA reads TGTGCCAGCAGTCCGGGGGACAGATCTAACTATGGCTACAACTTC. It yields the protein CASSPGDRSNYGYNF. The chain employs TRBV28 and TRBJ1-2; TRBD1 matches 7 bases. CDR3 size: 15 residues. Germline values: CDR1 MDHEN, CDR2 SYDVKM.

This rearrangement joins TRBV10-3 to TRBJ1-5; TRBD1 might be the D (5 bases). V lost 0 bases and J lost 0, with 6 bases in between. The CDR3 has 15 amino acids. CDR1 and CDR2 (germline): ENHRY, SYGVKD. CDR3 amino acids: CAISESGDSNQPQHF. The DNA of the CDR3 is TGTGCCATCAGTGAGTCAGGGGATAGCAATCAGCCCCAGCATTTT.

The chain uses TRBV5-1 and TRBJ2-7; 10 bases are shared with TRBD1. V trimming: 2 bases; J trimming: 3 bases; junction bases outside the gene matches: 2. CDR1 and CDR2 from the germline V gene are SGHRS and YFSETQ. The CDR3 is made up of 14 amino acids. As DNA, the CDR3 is TGCGCCAGCAGCTTCAGGGACAGGGGCTACGAGCAGTACTTC. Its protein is CASSFRDRGYEQYF.

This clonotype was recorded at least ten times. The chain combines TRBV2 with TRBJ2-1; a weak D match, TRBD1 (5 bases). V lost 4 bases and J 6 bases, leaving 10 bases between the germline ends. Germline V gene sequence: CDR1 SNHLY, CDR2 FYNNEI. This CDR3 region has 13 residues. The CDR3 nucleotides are TGTGCCAGCAGTGGCTTAAGGGGCAATGAGCAGTTCTTC. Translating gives CASSGLRGNEQFF.

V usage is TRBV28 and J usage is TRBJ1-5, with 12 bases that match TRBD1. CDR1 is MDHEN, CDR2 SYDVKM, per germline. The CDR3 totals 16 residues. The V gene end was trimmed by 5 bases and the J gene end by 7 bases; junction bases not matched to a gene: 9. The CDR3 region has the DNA TGTGCCAGCAGTGCTTCCGGGACAGGGGGCTTCCAGCCCCAGCATTTT. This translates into CASSASGTGGFQPQHF.

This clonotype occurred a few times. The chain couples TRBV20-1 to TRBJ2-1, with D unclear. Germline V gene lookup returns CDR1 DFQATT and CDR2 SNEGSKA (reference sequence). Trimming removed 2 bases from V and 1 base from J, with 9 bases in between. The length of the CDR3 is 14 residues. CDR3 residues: CSARHWRSYNEQFF. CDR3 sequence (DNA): TGCAGTGCTAGACACTGGCGTTCCTACAATGAGCAGTTCTTC.

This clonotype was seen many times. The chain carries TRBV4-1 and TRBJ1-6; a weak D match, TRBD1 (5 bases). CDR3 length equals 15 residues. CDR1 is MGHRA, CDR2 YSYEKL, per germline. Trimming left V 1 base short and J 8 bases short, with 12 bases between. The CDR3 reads CASSQGGGVDSPLHF. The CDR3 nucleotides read TGCGCCAGCAGCCAAGGCGGAGGGGTTGATTCACCCCTCCACTTT.

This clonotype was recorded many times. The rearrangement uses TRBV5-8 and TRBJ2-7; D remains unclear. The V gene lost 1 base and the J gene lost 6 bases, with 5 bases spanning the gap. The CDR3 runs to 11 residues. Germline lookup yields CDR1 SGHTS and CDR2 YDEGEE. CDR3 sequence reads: CASSLSSEQYF. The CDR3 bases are TGTGCCAGCAGCTTGTCGAGCGAGCAGTACTTC. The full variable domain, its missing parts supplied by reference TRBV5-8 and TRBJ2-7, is EAGVTQSPTHLIKTRGQQATLRCSPISGHTSVYWYQQALGLGLQFLLWYDEGEERNRGNFPPRFSGRQFPNYSSELNVNALELEDSALYLCASSLSSEQYFGPGTRLTVT.

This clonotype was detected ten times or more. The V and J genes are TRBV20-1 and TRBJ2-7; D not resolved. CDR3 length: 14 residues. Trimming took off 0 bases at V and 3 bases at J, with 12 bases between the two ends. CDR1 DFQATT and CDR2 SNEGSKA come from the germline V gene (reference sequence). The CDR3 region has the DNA TGCAGTGCTAGAGATGTCGGCCTAAACTACGAGCAGTACTTC. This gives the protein CSARDVGLNYEQYF.

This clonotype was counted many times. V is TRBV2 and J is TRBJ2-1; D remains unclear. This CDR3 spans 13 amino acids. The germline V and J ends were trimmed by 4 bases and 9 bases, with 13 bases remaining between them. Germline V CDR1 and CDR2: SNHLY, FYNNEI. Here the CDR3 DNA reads TGTGCCAGCAGTGCCCGACTCCTCGGTGAGCAGTTCTTC. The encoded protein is CASSARLLGEQFF.

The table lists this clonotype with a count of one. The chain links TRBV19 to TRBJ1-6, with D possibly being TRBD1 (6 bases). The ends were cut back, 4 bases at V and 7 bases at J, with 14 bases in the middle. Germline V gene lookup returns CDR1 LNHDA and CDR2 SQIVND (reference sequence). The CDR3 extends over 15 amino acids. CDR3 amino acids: CASSTNRAGNSPLHF. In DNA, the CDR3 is TGTGCCAGTAGTACAAACAGGGCGGGAAATTCACCCCTCCACTTT.

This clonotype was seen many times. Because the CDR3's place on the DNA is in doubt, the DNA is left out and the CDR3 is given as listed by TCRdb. The CDR3 protein is CASSYFGAGNGSPLHF. The chain is built from TRBV6-5 and TRBJ1-6; the D call in the table, TRBD1, was not verified against the DNA. Germline CDR1 MNHEY, CDR2 SVGAGI. The CDR3 is 16 residues long, ends included.

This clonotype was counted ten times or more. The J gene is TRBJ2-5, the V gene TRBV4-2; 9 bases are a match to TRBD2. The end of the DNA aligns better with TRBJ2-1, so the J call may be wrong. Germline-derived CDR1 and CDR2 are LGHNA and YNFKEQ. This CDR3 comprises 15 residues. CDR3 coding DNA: TGTGCCAGCAGCCAAGCGGTCCGATTAGCGGGAGTGCAGTTCTTC. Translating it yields CASSQAVRLAGVQFF.

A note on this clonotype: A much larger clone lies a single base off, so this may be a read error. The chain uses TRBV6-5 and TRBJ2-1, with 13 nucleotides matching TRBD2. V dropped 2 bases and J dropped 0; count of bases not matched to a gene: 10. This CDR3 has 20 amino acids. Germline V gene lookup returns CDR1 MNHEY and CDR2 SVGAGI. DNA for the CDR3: TGTGCCAGCAGTTACCCCCACCCGACTAGCGGGAGGCCCTCCTACAATGAGCAGTTCTTC. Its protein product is CASSYPHPTSGRPSYNEQFF.

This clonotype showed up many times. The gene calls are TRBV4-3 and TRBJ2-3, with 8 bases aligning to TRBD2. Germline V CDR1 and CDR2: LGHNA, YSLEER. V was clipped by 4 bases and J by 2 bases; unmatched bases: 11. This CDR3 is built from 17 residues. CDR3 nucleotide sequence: TGCGCCAGCAGCCGAGGACTAGCCGTCGTTTTCACAGATACGCAGTATTTT. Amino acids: CASSRGLAVVFTDTQYF.

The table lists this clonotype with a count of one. The CDR3 DNA follows: TGCAGTGCTAGAAAGGGGGGGGGTGGCTACACCTTC. Translating gives CSARKGGGGYTF. The rearrangement links TRBV20-1 to TRBJ1-2, with D possibly matching TRBD1 (6 bases). Trimming cost V 2 bases and J 7 bases, with 11 bases left between them. Germline lookup yields CDR1 DFQATT and CDR2 SNEGSKA (reference sequence). The CDR3 is 12 residues long.

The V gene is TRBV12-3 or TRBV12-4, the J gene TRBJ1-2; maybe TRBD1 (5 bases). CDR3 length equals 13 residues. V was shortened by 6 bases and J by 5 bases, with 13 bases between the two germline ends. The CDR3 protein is CASRSDTTYGYTF. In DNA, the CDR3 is TGTGCCAGCAGGTCGGACACAACTTATGGCTACACCTTC.

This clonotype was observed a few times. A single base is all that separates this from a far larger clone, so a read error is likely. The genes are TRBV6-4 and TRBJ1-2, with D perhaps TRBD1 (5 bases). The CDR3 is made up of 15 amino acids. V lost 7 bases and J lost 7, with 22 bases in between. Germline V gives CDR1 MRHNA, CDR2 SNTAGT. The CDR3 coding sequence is TGTGCCAGCATTTACATCCTATCCGGGGGTGGTGGCTACACCTTC. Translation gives CASIYILSGGGGYTF.

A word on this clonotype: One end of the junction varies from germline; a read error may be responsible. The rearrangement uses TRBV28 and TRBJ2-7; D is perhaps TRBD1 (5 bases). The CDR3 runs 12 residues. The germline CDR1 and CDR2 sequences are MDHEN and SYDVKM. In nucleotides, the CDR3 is TGTGCCAACAGTTCCGGACATGTCGAGCATTACTTC. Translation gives CANSSGHVEHYF.

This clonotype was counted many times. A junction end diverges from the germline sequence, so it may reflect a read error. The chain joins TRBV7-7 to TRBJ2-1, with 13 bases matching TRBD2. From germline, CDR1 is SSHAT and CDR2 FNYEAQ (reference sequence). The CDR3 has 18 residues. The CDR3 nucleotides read TGTGCTAGCAGCTTAGGGACTAGCGGGATAAGAAGAAACAATGAGCAGTTCTTC. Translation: CASSLGTSGIRRNNEQFF.

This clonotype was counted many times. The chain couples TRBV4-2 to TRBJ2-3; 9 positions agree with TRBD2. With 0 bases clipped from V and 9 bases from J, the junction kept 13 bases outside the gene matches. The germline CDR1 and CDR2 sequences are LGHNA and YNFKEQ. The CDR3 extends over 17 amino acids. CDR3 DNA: TGTGCCAGCAGCCAAGATGCCTTGACTAGCGGCCGGATCACGCAGTATTTT. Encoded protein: CASSQDALTSGRITQYF.

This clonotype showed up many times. Here the CDR3 reads CASSPKLRQETQYF. CDR3 bases: TGTGCCAGCAGCCCTAAGCTCCGACAAGAGACCCAGTACTTC. The chain employs TRBV5-8 and TRBJ2-5; no clear D gene. The CDR3 consists of 14 residues. Trimming removed 4 bases from V and 2 bases from J, with 12 bases in between. Germline CDR1 and CDR2: SGHTS and YDEGEE.

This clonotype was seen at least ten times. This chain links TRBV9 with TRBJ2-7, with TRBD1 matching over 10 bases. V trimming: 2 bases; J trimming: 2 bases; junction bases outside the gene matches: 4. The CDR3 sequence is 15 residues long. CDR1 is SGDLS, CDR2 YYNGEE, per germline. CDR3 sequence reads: CASSVVGTGAYEQYF. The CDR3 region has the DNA TGTGCCAGCAGCGTTGTTGGGACAGGGGCCTACGAGCAGTACTTC.

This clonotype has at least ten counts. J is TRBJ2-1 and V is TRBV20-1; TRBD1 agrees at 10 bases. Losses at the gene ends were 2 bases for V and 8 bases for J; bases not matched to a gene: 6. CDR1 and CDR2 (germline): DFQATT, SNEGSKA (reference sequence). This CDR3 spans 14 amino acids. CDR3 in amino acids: CSARTGTGVDEQFF. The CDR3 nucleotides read TGCAGTGCTAGAACCGGGACAGGGGTGGATGAGCAGTTCTTC.

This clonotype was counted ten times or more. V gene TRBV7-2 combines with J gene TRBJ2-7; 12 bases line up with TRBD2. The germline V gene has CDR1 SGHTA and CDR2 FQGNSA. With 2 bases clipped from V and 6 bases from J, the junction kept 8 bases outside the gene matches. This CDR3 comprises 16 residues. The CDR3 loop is CASSLSPASGRGEQYF. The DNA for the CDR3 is TGTGCCAGCAGCTTATCTCCCGCTAGCGGGAGGGGCGAGCAGTACTTC.

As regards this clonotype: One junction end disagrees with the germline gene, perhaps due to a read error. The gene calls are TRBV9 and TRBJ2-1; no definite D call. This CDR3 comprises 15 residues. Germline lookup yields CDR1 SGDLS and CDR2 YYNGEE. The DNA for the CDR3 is TGTGTCAGCAGCGTGGACGGGCACAACTACAATGAACAGTTCTTC. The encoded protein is CVSSVDGHNYNEQFF.

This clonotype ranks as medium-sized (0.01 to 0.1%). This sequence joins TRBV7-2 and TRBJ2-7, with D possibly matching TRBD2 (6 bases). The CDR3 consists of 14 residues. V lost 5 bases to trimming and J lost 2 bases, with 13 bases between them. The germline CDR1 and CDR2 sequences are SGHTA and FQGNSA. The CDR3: CASSTGLETYEQYF. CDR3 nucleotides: TGTGCCAGCAGCACGGGACTCGAAACCTACGAGCAGTACTTC.